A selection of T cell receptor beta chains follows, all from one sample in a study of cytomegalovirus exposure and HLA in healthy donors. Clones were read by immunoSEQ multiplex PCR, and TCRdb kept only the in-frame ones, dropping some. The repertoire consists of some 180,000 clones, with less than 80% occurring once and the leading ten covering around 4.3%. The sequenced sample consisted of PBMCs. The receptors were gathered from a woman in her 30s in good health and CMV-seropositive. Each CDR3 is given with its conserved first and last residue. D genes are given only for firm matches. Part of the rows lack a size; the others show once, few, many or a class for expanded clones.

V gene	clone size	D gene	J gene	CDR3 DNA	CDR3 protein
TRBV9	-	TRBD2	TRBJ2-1	TGTGCCAGCAGCGGGGGGCGCCCACTAGCGGGAGTGAGTAATGAGCAGTTCTTC	CASSGGRPLAGVSNEQFF
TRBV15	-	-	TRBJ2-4	TGTGCCACGCAAGTAGCGGAGGGTCCGTTTGAAGCCAAAAACATTCAGTACTTC	CATQVAEGPFEAKNIQYF
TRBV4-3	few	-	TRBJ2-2	TGCGCCAGCAGCCAATCGTTAAGCTTCACCGGGGAGCTGTTTTTT	CASSQSLSFTGELFF
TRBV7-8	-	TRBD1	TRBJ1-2	TGTGCCAGCAGCCACTGGACAGGGGGCCTTTTAAAGGACTATGGCTACACCTTC	CASSHWTGGLLKDYGYTF
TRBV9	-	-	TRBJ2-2	TGTGCCAGCAGCCCTAGGAGTGACACCGGGGAGCTGTTTTTT	CASSPRSDTGELFF
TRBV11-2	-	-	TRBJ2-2	TGTGCCAGCAGGCTGGGCGGACAACTTCGGGGGTCCGGGGAGCTGTTTTTT	CASRLGGQLRGSGELFF
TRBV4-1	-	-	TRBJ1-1	TGCGCCAGCAGATCTAGAGATACGGCAGTAGTTAGGAACACTGAAGCTTTCTTT	CASRSRDTAVVRNTEAFF
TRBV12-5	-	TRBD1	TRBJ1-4	TGTGCTAGTGGTTTGGTACAGGGACAGGGAAATGAAAAACTGTTTTTT	CASGLVQGQGNEKLFF
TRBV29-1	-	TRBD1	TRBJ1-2	TGCAGCGTGGGACCTGGACAGGCTCAGGGCTATGGCTACACCTTC	CSVGPGQAQGYGYTF
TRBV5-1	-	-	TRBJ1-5	TGCGCCAGCACCTCTGTGAGGGCGGGATGGGGAGTAGCCCAGCATTTT	CASTSVRAGWGVAQHF
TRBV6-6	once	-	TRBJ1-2	TGTGCCAGCAGCCACCCCGGGAGGGCTGCTAACTATGGCTACACCTTC	CASSHPGRAANYGYTF
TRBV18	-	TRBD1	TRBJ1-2	TGTGCCAGCTCATTCTTACAGGGACAGGGTGGCTACACCTTC	CASSFLQGQGGYTF
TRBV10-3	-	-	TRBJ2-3	TGTGCCATCAGTGATCGGAGCAGATCGGACACAGATACGCAGTATTTT	CAISDRSRSDTDTQYF